Below, 4 T cell receptor beta chains from the same sample are listed, as sequenced in a study of cytomegalovirus exposure and HLA in healthy donors. PCR employed 60 Vbeta and 13 Jbeta primers. Profiled with immunoSEQ multiplex PCR; TCRdb holds only in-frame clones, not every one. This sample yields 140,000 or so clones, of which approximately 65% are seen a single time; under 7.5% belongs to the top ten. The sequenced material came from PBMCs. These receptors all stem from a woman aged 60-75 years in good health and CMV-seronegative.

This clone was seen a few times. This sequence joins TRBV7-9 and TRBJ2-7, with 7 bases identical to TRBD1. The CDR3 consists of 15 residues. After removal of 4 bases from V and 4 bases from J, the junction contained 10 bases not matched to a gene. Germline-derived CDR1 and CDR2 are SEHNR and FQNEAQ (reference sequence). In nucleotides, the CDR3 is TGTGCCAGCAGCTCCTCCTGGGACAGCTCTTACGAGCAGTACTTC. Its protein is CASSSSWDSSYEQYF. Using reference TRBV7-9 and TRBJ2-7 for the parts outside the CDR3, the full variable domain is DTGVSQNPRHKITKRGQNVTFRCDPISEHNRLYWYRQTLGQGPEFLTYFQNEAQLEKSRLLSDRFSAERPKGSFSTLEIQRTEQGDSAMYLCASSSSWDSSYEQYFGPGTRLTVT.

This clone has a single count. The chain links TRBV6-1 to TRBJ2-2; TRBD2 matches at 7 bases. Trimming removed 2 bases from V and 3 bases from J; junction bases left unmatched: 3. The CDR3 loop spans 15 amino acids. Germline CDR1 is MNHNS and CDR2 is SASEGT. The CDR3, as DNA: TGTGCCAGCAGTGAAAAGCGGGGACACACCGGGGAGCTGTTTTTT. Protein product: CASSEKRGHTGELFF.

The genes are TRBV6-6 and TRBJ1-2; possibly TRBD1 for D (5 bases). The CDR3 extends over 12 amino acids. V was cut by 7 bases and J by 4 bases, with 10 bases left in between. Germline loops: CDR1 MNHNY, CDR2 SVGAGI (reference sequence). The DNA of the CDR3 is TGTGCCAGCACCCTCGACAGCTATGGCTACACCTTC. Amino acids: CASTLDSYGYTF.

The CDR3 loop reads CASSIGTGGAGYQETQYF. CDR3 nucleotides: TGTGCCAGTAGTATAGGGACTGGGGGGGCGGGGTACCAAGAGACCCAGTACTTC. The J gene is TRBJ2-5, the V gene TRBV19; D perhaps matches TRBD2 (7 bases). The CDR3 contains 18 residues. Trimming pared 1 base from V and 0 bases from J, leaving 18 bases between. The germline gives CDR1 LNHDA, CDR2 SQIVND (reference sequence).